Below are 14 T cell receptor beta chains sequenced from a single sample in a study of identical twins. TCRdb used MiXCR to reprocess the 5' RACE reads, holding one entry per CDR3 protein. The sample records some 1,700,000 distinct CDR3 sequences, less than 40% being singletons. The sample was cord blood. The receptors were gathered from a newborn girl in good health.

The rearrangement joins TRBV4-2 to TRBJ1-4; D is ambiguous. The germline V and J ends were trimmed by 0 bases and 7 bases, with 24 bases remaining between them. Germline V lookup: CDR1 LGHNA, CDR2 YNFKEQ. The CDR3 is 19 residues long. This chain's CDR3 is CASSQDGIGLSPGLEKLFF. The CDR3 nucleotides read TGTGCCAGCAGCCAAGATGGAATTGGCCTGTCTCCAGGCCTTGAAAAACTGTTTTTT.

The CDR3 sequence is CASSLVASSDNEQYF. CDR3 nucleotides: TGTGCCAGCAGCTTGGTGGCAAGCTCAGACAATGAGCAGTACTTC. The genes are TRBV7-9 and TRBJ2-5, with D unclear. CDR3 length equals 15 residues. Trimming cost V 3 bases and J 11 bases, with 22 bases left between them. Germline V gene sequence: CDR1 SEHNR, CDR2 FQNEAQ (reference sequence).

A few counts support this clonotype. The J gene is TRBJ2-1, the V gene TRBV6-5, with TRBD1 matching over 9 bases. The CDR3 covers 13 residues. Germline loops: CDR1 MNHEY, CDR2 SVGAGI. V shed 7 bases, J shed 10 bases, and the junction held 8 bases outside the gene matches. The chain's CDR3 is CASTGQGSLEQFF. CDR3 in DNA: TGTGCCAGCACCGGACAGGGGTCTTTGGAGCAGTTCTTC.

Ten or more counts support this clonotype. The chain links TRBV28 to TRBJ2-7, with no clear D. Trimming took 6 bases from V and 6 from J, leaving 18 bases between them. This CDR3 is built from 14 residues. Germline-derived CDR1 and CDR2 are MDHEN and SYDVKM. The CDR3 reads CASRTISFPGEQYF. DNA of the CDR3: TGTGCCAGCAGGACAATTAGTTTTCCTGGCGAGCAGTACTTC. Full variable domain (remainder filled in from reference TRBV28 and TRBJ2-7): DVKVTQSSRYLVKRTGEKVFLECVQDMDHENMFWYRQDPGLGLRLIYFSYDVKMKEKGDIPEGYSVSREKKERFSLILESASTNQTSMYLCASRTISFPGEQYFGPGTRLTVT.

V and J are TRBV21-1 and TRBJ2-1; the DNA was not compared with TRBD2, the D call given in the table. TRBV21-1 is an annotated pseudogene. The CDR3 has 17 amino acids. The CDR3 DNA is TGTGCCAGCAGGATGAATTGGACTAGCGGGACATACAATGAGCAGTTCTTC. It encodes CASRMNWTSGTYNEQFF.

The chain combines TRBV5-6 with TRBJ2-4; D gene uncertain. In germline, CDR1 is SGHDT, CDR2 YYEEEE. Trimming pared 0 bases from V and 5 bases from J, leaving 12 bases between. The CDR3 length is 15 residues. CDR3 region: CASSLAPTAENIQYF. CDR3 nucleotides: TGTGCCAGCAGCTTGGCGCCCACGGCGGAAAACATTCAGTACTTC.

This clonotype was detected only a few times. This chain connects TRBV18 to TRBJ1-2; D might be TRBD1 (5 bases). V gave up 5 bases and J gave up 4 bases, with 17 bases separating them. The CDR3 contains 15 residues. Germline V gives CDR1 KGHSH, CDR2 LQKENI. The CDR3 bases are TGTGCCAGCTCAATACGGCAACAGGCCATCTATGGCTACACCTTC. This encodes CASSIRQQAIYGYTF.

The chain is built from TRBV10-3 and TRBJ2-7, with 8 bases that match TRBD1. V shed 7 bases, J shed 0 bases, and the junction held 5 bases outside the gene matches. CDR1 and CDR2 (germline): ENHRY, SYGVKD. The CDR3 is 14 amino acids. CDR3: CAITGQASSYEQYF. The CDR3 nucleotides are TGTGCCATCACGGGACAGGCCAGCTCCTACGAGCAGTACTTC.

This clonotype was found a few times. The rearrangement uses TRBV12-3 or TRBV12-4 and TRBJ2-7; 7 positions match TRBD2. V lost 6 bases to trimming and J lost 3 bases; unmatched junction nucleotides: 11. CDR3 size: 15 residues. CDR3 protein: CASSPSGAPHYEQYF. The CDR3 DNA follows: TGTGCCAGCAGCCCGAGCGGGGCTCCTCACTACGAGCAGTACTTC.

Concerning this clonotype itself: A much more abundant neighbour one base away suggests this may be a read error. The chain uses TRBV10-1 and TRBJ2-3, with no clear D. Germline-derived CDR1 and CDR2 are WNHNN and SYGVQD (reference sequence). CDR3 length: 15 residues. Trimming shortened V by 5 bases and J by 1 base, and 13 bases separated the two germline ends. CDR3 in amino acids: CASSFDGPGTDTQYF. Written as DNA, the CDR3 is TGCGCCAGCAGTTTCGACGGACCGGGCACAGATACGCAGTATTTT.

This clonotype was recorded many times. The CDR3 region is CAISETSQGNYGYTF. The CDR3 region has the DNA TGTGCCATCAGTGAGACATCACAGGGTAACTATGGCTACACCTTC. The chain carries TRBV10-3 and TRBJ1-2, with D possibly matching TRBD1 (6 bases). The CDR3 loop spans 15 amino acids. The V gene's germline CDR1 is ENHRY and CDR2 SYGVKD. The V end was cut by 2 bases, the J end by 1 base, with 11 bases between.

The V and J genes are TRBV2 and TRBJ1-1; TRBD1 is a possible D gene (5 bases). This CDR3 spans 15 amino acids. Germline V gene lookup returns CDR1 SNHLY and CDR2 FYNNEI. Trimming left V 6 bases short and J 1 base short, with 15 bases between. The CDR3 is CASRDRGGANTEAFF. The CDR3, as DNA: TGTGCCAGCAGGGACCGCGGGGGAGCGAACACTGAAGCTTTCTTT.

This chain uses TRBV18 with TRBJ2-5, with TRBD2 identical over 9 bases. Germline CDR1 is KGHSH and CDR2 is LQKENI. The CDR3 is 16 amino acids. The J segment lost 3 bases and the V segment lost 1 base, leaving 6 bases of the junction unmatched. CDR3 region: CASSPLGRLAEETQYF. The CDR3 nucleotides read TGTGCCAGCTCACCACTGGGGAGACTAGCGGAAGAGACCCAGTACTTC.

As regards this clonotype: A much larger clone lies one base from this, so it may be a read error. V is TRBV3-1 and J is TRBJ2-3; TRBD2 agrees at 7 bases. Germline V lookup: CDR1 LGHDT, CDR2 YNNKEL (reference sequence). The CDR3 is 16 amino acids. The ends lost 0 bases at V and 2 bases at J; junction bases unmatched: 5. This CDR3 reads CASSQDLAEPTDTQYF. The CDR3 DNA reads TGTGCCAGCAGCCAAGACCTAGCGGAGCCCACAGATACGCAGTATTTT.